This T cell receptor (beta chain) comes out of a study of CXCR3-negative and CXCR3-positive naive CD8 T cells. Study-level points and caveats: Researchers report that CXCR3-positive naive cells carry more hydrophobic TRB CDR3s than CXCR3-negative naive cells.

The CDR3 is 13 residues long. The germline V gene has CDR1 SQVTM and CDR2 ANQGSEA. To note about this clonotype: Antigen: not known.

UMI-labeled TRB cDNA libraries were prepared by 5' RACE. TCRdb reprocessed the 5' RACE reads; each CDR3 protein has one entry and no DNA is given. Its table records over 55,000 distinct CDR3 sequences. The chain has TRBV29-1 and TRBJ2-1; TCRdb calls TRBD1, which cannot be checked without DNA. The clonotype was recovered from a human donor in good health. Some clones in this sample may be carry-over from other donors' samples. Sequencing was carried out using naive CXCR3+ CD8+ T cells from blood. Subset given: CD45RO-CCR7+CD27+CD95- naive CD8+ T cells expressing CXCR3 (TNR3+). This chain's CDR3 is CSVGQGAYNEQFF.